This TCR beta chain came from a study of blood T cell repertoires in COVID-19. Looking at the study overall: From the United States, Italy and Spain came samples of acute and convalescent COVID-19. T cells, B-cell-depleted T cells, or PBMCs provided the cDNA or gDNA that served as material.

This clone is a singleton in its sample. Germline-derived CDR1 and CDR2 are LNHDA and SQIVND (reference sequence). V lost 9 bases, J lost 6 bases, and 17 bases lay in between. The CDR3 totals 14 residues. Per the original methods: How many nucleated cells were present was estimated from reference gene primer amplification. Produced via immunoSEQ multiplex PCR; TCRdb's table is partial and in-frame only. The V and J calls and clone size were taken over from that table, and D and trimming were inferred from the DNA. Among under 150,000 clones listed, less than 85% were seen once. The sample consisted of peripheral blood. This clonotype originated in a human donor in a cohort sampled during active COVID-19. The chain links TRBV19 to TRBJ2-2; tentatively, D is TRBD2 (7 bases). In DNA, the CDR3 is TGTGCCAGCTTAGGGGGGGAGGTAGCCGGGGAGCTGTTTTTT. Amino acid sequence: CASLGGEVAGELFF.